These 2 T cell receptor beta chains came from one sample sequenced in a study of blood T cell repertoires in COVID-19. This table comes from immunoSEQ multiplex PCR, and its TCRdb copy is limited to in-frame clones, with some not included. The repertoire consists of a few hundred thousand clones, with around nine tenths occurring once and the leading ten covering roughly 9.8%. Sequencing was done on a sample of peripheral blood. These receptor sequences come from a man aged 40-50 years who had recovered from COVID-19.

CDR3 in amino acids: CASSLVGGRVYNEQFF. The CDR3 nucleotides are TGTGCCAGCAGCTTAGTGGGGGGTCGGGTTTACAATGAGCAGTTCTTC. This sequence joins TRBV7-2 and TRBJ2-1; perhaps TRBD2 as D (6 bases). This CDR3 has 16 amino acids. V lost 1 base and J 4 bases, leaving 14 bases between the germline ends. The germline V gene encodes CDR1 SGHTA and CDR2 FQGNSA.

V usage is TRBV7-6 and J usage is TRBJ2-7, with 8 positions matching TRBD1. The CDR3 has 15 residues. The germline CDR1 and CDR2 sequences are SGHVS and FNYEAQ. V lost 0 bases, J lost 3 bases, and 4 bases stayed unmatched. The CDR3 DNA is TGTGCCAGCAGCTTAGCCATCGGACAGGGCTACGAGCAGTACTTC. It translates to CASSLAIGQGYEQYF.